The 4 T cell receptor beta chains in this list originate from one sample, sequenced in a study of T-cell reconstitution after alpha-beta-depleted transplantation in children. TCRbeta library construction was performed incorporating unique molecular identifiers. TCRdb reprocessed the PCR reads with MiXCR, giving one entry per CDR3 protein. This table has roughly 350,000 distinct CDR3 sequences, under 20% appearing once. Sequenced material: PBMCs, mostly from graft donor cells, taken 360 days after TCRalphabeta/CD19-depleted stem cell transplant. The receptor set was obtained from a male patient aged 2 to 10 who had a stem cell transplant for acute lymphoblastic leukemia, so the T cells may come from the graft donor.

This sequence joins TRBV7-9 and TRBJ1-1; D is uncertain. Germline V gene sequence: CDR1 SEHNR, CDR2 FQNEAQ (reference sequence). The CDR3 loop spans 14 amino acids. Deletions cut 3 bases from V and 3 bases from J, with 11 bases between. The CDR3 reads CASSFRVTDTEAFF. The CDR3 DNA is TGTGCCAGCAGCTTTAGGGTTACGGACACTGAAGCTTTCTTT.

This chain links TRBV29-1 with TRBJ1-2; 11 bases map to TRBD1. The germline CDR1 and CDR2 sequences are SQVTM and ANQGSEA. V shed 2 bases and J 8 bases; nucleotides not matched to a gene: 13. The CDR3 length is 16 residues. This CDR3 is CSVETPRDRGRLGYTF. CDR3 DNA sequence: TGCAGCGTTGAAACCCCCCGGGACAGGGGGAGGTTGGGCTACACCTTC.

This chain uses TRBV20-1 with TRBJ2-3; TRBD1 agrees at 7 bases. This CDR3 is built from 16 residues. The trim removed 5 bases at V and 1 base at J, leaving 12 bases unmatched. From germline, CDR1 is DFQATT and CDR2 SNEGSKA (reference sequence). Here the CDR3 DNA reads TGCAGTGCTCCACCCTCTAGGGGGCGAGGCACAGATACGCAGTATTTT. Residues: CSAPPSRGRGTDTQYF.

This clonotype was detected a few times. The V call is TRBV5-1, the J call TRBJ1-1, with TRBD1 matching over 7 bases. CDR1 is SGHRS and CDR2 is YFSETQ in the germline V gene. The CDR3 extends over 16 amino acids. V gave up 0 bases and J gave up 3 bases; unmatched junction bases: 8. The CDR3 is CASSLGTGRRDTEAFF. The CDR3 DNA reads as TGCGCCAGCAGCTTGGGGACAGGTCGGAGGGACACTGAAGCTTTCTTT.